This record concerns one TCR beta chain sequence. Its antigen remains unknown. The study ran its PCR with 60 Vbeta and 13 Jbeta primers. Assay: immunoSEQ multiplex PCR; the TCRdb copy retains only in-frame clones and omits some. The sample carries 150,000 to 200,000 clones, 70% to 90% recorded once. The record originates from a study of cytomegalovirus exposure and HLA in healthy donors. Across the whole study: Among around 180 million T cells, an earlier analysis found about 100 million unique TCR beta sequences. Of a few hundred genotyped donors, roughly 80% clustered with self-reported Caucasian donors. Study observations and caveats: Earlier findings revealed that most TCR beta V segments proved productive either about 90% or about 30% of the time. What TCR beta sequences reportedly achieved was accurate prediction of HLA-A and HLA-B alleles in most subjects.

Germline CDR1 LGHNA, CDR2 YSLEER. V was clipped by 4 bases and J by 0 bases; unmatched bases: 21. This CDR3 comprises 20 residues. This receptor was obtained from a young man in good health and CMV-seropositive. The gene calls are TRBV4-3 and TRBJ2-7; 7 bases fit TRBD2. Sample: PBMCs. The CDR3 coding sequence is TGCGCCAGCAGCCGGGTAGGCGCGGGGGAACGAAATAATAGCTCCTACGAGCAGTACTTC. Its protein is CASSRVGAGERNNSSYEQYF.